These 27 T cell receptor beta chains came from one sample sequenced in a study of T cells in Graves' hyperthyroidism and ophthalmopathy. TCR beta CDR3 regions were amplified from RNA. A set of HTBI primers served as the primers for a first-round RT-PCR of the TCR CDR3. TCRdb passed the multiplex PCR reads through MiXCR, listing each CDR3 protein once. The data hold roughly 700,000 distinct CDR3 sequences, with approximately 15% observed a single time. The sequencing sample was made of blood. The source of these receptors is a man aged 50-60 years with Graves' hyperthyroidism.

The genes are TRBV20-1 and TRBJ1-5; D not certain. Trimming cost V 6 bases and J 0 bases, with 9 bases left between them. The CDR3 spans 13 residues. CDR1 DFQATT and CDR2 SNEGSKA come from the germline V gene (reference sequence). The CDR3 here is CSARTDSNQPQHF. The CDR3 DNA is TGCAGTGCGAGGACGGATAGCAATCAGCCCCAGCATTTT.

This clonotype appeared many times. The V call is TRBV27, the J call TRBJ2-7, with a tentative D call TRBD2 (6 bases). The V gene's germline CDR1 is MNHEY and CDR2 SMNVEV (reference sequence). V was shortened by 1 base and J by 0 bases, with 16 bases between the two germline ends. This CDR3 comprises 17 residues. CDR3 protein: CASSLLSGLASSYEQYF. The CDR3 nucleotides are TGTGCCAGCAGTTTATTGTCAGGTCTAGCGAGCTCCTACGAGCAGTACTTC.

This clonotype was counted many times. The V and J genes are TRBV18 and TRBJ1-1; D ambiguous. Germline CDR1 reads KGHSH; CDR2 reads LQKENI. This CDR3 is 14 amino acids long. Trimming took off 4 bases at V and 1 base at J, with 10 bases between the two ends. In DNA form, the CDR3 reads TGTGCCAGCTCACTGCTTCGGGAGAACACTGAAGCTTTCTTT. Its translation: CASSLLRENTEAFF.

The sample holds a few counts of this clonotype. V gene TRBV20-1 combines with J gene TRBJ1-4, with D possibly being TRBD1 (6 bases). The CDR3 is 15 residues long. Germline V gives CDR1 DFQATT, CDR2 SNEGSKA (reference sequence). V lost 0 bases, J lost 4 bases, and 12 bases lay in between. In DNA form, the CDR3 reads TGCAGTGCTAGAGATCCCAGGACAGTTAATGAAAAACTGTTTTTT. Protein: CSARDPRTVNEKLFF.

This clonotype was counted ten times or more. CDR3 DNA sequence: TGTGCCAGCAGTTACCATGGCCCTAATTCACCCCTCCACTTT. Its translation: CASSYHGPNSPLHF. The V and J genes are TRBV6-5 and TRBJ1-6; D is unclear. V lost 2 bases and J lost 6, with 8 bases in between. Germline values: CDR1 MNHEY, CDR2 SVGAGI. The CDR3 covers 14 residues.

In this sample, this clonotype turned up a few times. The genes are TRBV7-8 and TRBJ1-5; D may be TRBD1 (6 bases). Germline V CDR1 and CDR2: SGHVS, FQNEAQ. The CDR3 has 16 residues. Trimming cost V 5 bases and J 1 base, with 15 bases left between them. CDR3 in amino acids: CASSPVVGGSNQPQHF. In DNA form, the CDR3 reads TGTGCCAGCAGCCCAGTGGTAGGGGGAAGCAATCAGCCCCAGCATTTT.

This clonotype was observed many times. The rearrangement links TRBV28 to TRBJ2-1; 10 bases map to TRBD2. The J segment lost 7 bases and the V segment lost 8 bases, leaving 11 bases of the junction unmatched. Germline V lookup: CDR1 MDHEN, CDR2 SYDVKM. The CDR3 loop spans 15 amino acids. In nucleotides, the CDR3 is TGTGCCAGCTATTCGGCTAGCGGGAGTAAAAATGAGCAGTTCTTC. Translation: CASYSASGSKNEQFF.

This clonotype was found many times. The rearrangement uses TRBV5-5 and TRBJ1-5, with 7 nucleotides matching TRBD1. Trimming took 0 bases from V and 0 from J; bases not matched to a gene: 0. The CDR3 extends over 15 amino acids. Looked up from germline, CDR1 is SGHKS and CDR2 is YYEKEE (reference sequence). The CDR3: CASSLEGASNQPQHF. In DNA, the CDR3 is TGTGCCAGCAGCTTGGAGGGGGCTAGCAATCAGCCCCAGCATTTT. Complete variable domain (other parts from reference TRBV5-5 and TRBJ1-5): DAGVTQSPTHLIKTRGQQVTLRCSPISGHKSVSWYQQVLGQGPQFIFQYYEKEERGRGNFPDRFSARQFPNYSSELNVNALLLGDSALYLCASSLEGASNQPQHFGDGTRLSIL.

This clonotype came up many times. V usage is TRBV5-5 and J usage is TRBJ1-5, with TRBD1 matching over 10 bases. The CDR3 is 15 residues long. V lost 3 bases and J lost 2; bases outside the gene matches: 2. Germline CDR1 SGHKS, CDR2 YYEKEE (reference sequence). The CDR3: CASSWGTGGNQPQHF. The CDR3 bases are TGTGCCAGCAGCTGGGGGACAGGGGGCAATCAGCCCCAGCATTTT.

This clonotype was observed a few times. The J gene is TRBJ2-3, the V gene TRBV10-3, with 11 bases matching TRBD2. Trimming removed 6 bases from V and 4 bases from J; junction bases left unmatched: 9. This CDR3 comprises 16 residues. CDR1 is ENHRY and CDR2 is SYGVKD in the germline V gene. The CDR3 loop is CAIRTLLAGVSDTQYF. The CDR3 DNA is TGTGCCATCAGGACGCTACTAGCGGGAGTTTCAGATACGCAGTATTTT.

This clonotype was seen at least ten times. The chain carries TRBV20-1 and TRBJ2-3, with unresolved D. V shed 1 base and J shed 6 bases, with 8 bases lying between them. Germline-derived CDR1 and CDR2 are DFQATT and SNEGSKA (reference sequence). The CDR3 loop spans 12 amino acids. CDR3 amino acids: CSARGLIDTQYF. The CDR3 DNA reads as TGCAGTGCTAGAGGTCTCATTGATACGCAGTATTTT.

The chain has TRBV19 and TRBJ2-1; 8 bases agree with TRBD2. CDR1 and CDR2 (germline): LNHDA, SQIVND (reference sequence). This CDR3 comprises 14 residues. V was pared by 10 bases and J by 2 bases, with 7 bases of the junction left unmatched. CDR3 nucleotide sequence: TGTGCCACCCAGCGGGAGCCCACCTACAATGAGCAGTTCTTC. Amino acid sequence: CATQREPTYNEQFF.

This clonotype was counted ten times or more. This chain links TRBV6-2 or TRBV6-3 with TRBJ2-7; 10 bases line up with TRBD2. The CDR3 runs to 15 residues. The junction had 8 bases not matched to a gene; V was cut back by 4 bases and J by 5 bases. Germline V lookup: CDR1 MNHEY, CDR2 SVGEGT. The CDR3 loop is CASSSWTSGGDEQYF. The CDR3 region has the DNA TGTGCCAGCAGTTCTTGGACTAGCGGAGGGGACGAGCAGTACTTC.

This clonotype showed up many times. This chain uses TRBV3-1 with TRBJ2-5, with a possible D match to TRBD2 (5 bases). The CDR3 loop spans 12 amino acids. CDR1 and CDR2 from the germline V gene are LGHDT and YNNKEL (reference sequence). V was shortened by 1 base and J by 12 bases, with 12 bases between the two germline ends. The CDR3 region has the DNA TGTGCCAGCAGCCAAGGTAATCCAGCGGAGTACTTC. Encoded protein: CASSQGNPAEYF.

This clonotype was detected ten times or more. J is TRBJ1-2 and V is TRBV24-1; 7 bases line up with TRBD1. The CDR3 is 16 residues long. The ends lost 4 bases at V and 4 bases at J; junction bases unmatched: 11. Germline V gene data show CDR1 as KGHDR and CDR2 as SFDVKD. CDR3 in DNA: TGTGCCACCAGTGACCCGGGACAGAGGGCAGGCTATGGCTACACCTTC. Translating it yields CATSDPGQRAGYGYTF.

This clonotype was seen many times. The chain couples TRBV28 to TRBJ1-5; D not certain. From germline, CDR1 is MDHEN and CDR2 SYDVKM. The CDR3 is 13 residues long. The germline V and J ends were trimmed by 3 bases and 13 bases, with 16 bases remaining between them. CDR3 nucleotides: TGTGCCAGCAGTTTTAACCCCTCCTTGACTCAGCATTTT. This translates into CASSFNPSLTQHF.

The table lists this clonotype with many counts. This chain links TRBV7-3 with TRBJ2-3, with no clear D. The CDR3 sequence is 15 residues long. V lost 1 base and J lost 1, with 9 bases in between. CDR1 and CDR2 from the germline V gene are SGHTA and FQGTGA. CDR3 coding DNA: TGTGCCAGCAGCTTAAGACGGGTGGGCACAGATACGCAGTATTTT. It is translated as CASSLRRVGTDTQYF.

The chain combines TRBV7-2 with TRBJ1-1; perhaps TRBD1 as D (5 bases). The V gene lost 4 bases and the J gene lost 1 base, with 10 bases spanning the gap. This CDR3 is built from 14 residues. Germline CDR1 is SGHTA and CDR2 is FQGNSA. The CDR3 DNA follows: TGTGCCAGCAGCTGGGGGGTTGGGAACACTGAAGCTTTCTTT. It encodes CASSWGVGNTEAFF.

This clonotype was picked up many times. The CDR3 loop reads CASTGWNTEAFF. The CDR3 DNA sequence: TGTGCCAGCACAGGGTGGAACACTGAAGCTTTCTTT. V usage is TRBV14 and J usage is TRBJ1-1; a weak D match, TRBD1 (5 bases). The CDR3 consists of 12 residues. The V and J ends lost 7 bases and 1 base respectively, with 7 bases between them. Germline CDR1 reads SGHDN; CDR2 reads FVKESK.

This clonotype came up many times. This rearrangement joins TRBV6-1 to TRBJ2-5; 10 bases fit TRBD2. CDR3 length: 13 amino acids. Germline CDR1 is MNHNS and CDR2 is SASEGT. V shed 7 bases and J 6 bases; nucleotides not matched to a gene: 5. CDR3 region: CASNPSGGKTQYF. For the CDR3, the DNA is TGTGCCAGCAATCCTAGCGGGGGAAAGACCCAGTACTTC.

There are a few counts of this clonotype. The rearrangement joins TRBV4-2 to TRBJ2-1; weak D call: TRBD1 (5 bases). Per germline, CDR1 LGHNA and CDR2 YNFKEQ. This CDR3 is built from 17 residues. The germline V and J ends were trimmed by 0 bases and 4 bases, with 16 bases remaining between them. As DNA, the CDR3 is TGTGCCAGCAGCCAAGAGGAACAGAATAGGGGATACAATGAGCAGTTCTTC. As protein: CASSQEEQNRGYNEQFF.

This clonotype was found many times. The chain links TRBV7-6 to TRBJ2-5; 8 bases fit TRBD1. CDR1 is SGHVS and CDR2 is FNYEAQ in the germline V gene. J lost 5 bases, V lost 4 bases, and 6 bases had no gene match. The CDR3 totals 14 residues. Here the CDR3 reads CASSSGQGSETQYF. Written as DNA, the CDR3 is TGTGCCAGCAGCTCTGGACAGGGCTCGGAGACCCAGTACTTC.

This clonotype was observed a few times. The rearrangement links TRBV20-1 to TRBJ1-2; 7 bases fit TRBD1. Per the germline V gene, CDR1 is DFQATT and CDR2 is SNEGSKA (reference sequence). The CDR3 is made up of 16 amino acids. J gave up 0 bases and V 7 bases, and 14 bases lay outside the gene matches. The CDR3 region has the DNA TGCAGTGTTCTCCTGGACAGGCGGAGCTCTAACTATGGCTACACCTTC. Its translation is CSVLLDRRSSNYGYTF.

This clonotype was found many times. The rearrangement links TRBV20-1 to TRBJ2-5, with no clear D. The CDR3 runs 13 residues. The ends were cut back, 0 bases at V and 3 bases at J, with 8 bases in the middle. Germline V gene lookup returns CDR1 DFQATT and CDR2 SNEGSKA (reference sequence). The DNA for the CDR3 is TGCAGTGCTAGAGATCCGATTGAAGAGACCCAGTACTTC. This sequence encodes CSARDPIEETQYF.

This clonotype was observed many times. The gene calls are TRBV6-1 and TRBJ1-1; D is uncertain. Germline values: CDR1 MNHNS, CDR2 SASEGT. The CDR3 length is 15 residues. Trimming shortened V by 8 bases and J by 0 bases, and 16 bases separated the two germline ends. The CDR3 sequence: CASRPLARMNTEAFF. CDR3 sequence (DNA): TGTGCCAGCCGCCCATTGGCGAGGATGAACACTGAAGCTTTCTTT.

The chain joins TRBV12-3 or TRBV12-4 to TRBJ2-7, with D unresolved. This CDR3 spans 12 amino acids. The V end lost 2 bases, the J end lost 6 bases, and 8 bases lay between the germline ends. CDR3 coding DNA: TGTGCCAGCAGTTTACTGATTCGCGAGCAGTACTTC. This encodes CASSLLIREQYF.

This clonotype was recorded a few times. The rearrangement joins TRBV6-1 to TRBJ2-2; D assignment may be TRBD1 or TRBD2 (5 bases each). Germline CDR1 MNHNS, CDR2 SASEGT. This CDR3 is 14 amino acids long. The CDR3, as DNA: TGTCCCGAGGGACGGAAACAGAACACCGGGGAGCTGTTTTTT. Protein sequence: CPEGRKQNTGELFF.